These 3 T cell receptor beta chains came from one sample sequenced in a study of T cell clonotyping in hematopoietic cell transplantation. The table came from immunoSEQ multiplex PCR; TCRdb's copy has only in-frame clones and leaves some out. Of 15,000 to 20,000 clones in the sample, more than 70% were seen once. Time point meaning: recipient sample about 28 days before transplant, after cytoreduction. The sample in question was peripheral blood mononuclear cells, obtained before stem cell transplant. The source of these receptors is a man between 50 and 59 years old with acute myeloid leukemia. Some clones in this sample may be carry-over from other donors' samples.

J is TRBJ2-7 and V is TRBV7-2; 8 bases are a match to TRBD2. The CDR3 spans 15 residues. CDR1 and CDR2 (germline): SGHTA, FQGNSA. J lost 2 bases, V lost 4 bases, and 7 bases had no gene match. The CDR3 region has the DNA TGTGCCAGCAGCTGGAACGGGGGGGGTCCCTACGAGCAGTACTTC. This encodes CASSWNGGGPYEQYF. Combining the CDR3 with reference TRBV7-2 and TRBJ2-7 gives the whole variable domain GAGVSQSPSNKVTEKGKDVELRCDPISGHTALYWYRQSLGQGLEFLIYFQGNSAPDKSGLPSDRFSAERTGGSVSTLTIQRTQQEDSAVYLCASSWNGGGPYEQYFGPGTRLTVT.

The V gene is TRBV7-2, the J gene TRBJ2-2; D is unresolved. Germline assignment: CDR1 SGHTA and CDR2 FQGNSA. V lost 0 bases, J lost 4 bases, and 3 bases lay in between. This CDR3 comprises 13 residues. The CDR3 coding sequence is TGTGCCAGCAGCTTAGCGGCCACCGGGGAGCTGTTTTTT. It yields the protein CASSLAATGELFF.

The gene calls are TRBV27 and TRBJ2-5; possible D gene TRBD2, 6 bases. CDR1 MNHEY and CDR2 SMNVEV come from the germline V gene (reference sequence). Trimming removed 3 bases at V and 2 bases at J, with 13 bases between. This CDR3 is built from 15 residues. CDR3 bases: TGTGCCAGCAGTTTCGGGCAGGGACTTCAAGAGACCCAGTACTTC. This sequence encodes CASSFGQGLQETQYF.